This TCR beta chain appears in the sequencing data of a study of identical twins. TCRdb reprocessed the 5' RACE reads with MiXCR, giving one entry per CDR3 protein. The table lists hundreds of thousands of distinct CDR3 sequences, approximately 22% of them singletons, with roughly 4% in the top ten. This clonotype showed up just once. Trimming removed 4 bases from V and 7 bases from J, with 15 bases in between. The CDR3 has 13 amino acids. The germline CDR1 and CDR2 sequences are SGHRS and YFSETQ. The data also belong to a second study, concerning T cells expressing NK-cell markers.

The chain recombines TRBV5-1 with TRBJ2-7; D not certain. The sample comprised PBMCs. The source is a woman aged 18 to 35 in good health. CDR3 DNA: TGCGCCAGCAGCGGCCCCCTAGGTGAAGAGCAGTACTTC. Protein: CASSGPLGEEQYF.